The rows below give T cell receptor beta chains drawn from one sample of a study of blood T cell repertoires in COVID-19. The method was immunoSEQ multiplex PCR; TCRdb's version includes in-frame clones alone and lacks a portion of them. The table includes about 220,000 clones, roughly four fifths detected once. Input material: peripheral blood. The receptors derive from a woman aged 55-70 years with acute or convalescent COVID-19. Both conserved end residues are part of each CDR3. The order of the fields is clone size, D gene, J gene, V gene, CDR3 DNA, CDR3 protein. The D gene is left open where the match is weak. The size entry is marked missing in some rows and otherwise reads once, few, many or a size class.

clone_size: -; d_call: -; j_call: TRBJ1-3; v_call: TRBV6-6; cdr3_nt: TGTGCCAGCAGCAGTGGGCCTTACTCTGGAAACACCATATATTTT; cdr3_aa: CASSSGPYSGNTIYF
clone_size: -; d_call: -; j_call: TRBJ1-5; v_call: TRBV4-2; cdr3_nt: TGTGCCAGCAGCCAAGAACCCAGCCGGGTGAATCAGCCCCAGCATTTT; cdr3_aa: CASSQEPSRVNQPQHF
clone_size: -; d_call: -; j_call: TRBJ2-3; v_call: TRBV7-8; cdr3_nt: TGTGCCAGTCTCAACCTGGGGGCAGGCACAGATACGCAGTATTTT; cdr3_aa: CASLNLGAGTDTQYF
clone_size: -; d_call: TRBD1; j_call: TRBJ2-2; v_call: TRBV27; cdr3_nt: TGTGCCAGCACCCGGGACAGGGGAACCGGGGAGCTGTTTTTT; cdr3_aa: CASTRDRGTGELFF
clone_size: -; d_call: -; j_call: TRBJ1-5; v_call: TRBV5-5; cdr3_nt: TGTGCCAGCACCCCCAGGGGCAGGGTGCAAAATCAGCCCCAGCATTTT; cdr3_aa: CASTPRGRVQNQPQHF
clone_size: -; d_call: -; j_call: TRBJ2-3; v_call: TRBV7-2; cdr3_nt: TGTGCCAGCAGCTTAAGCGTGCGGTTGACAGATACGCAGTATTTT; cdr3_aa: CASSLSVRLTDTQYF
clone_size: few; d_call: TRBD2; j_call: TRBJ2-7; v_call: TRBV10-3; cdr3_nt: TGTGCCATCAGAGAAAGCGGGGGGGCCCACGAGCAGTACTTC; cdr3_aa: CAIRESGGAHEQYF
clone_size: -; d_call: -; j_call: TRBJ2-2; v_call: TRBV3-1/TRBV3-2; cdr3_nt: TGTGCCAGCAGCCCTGGCGGGGGCCGCAACACCGGGGAGCTGTTTTTT; cdr3_aa: CASSPGGGRNTGELFF
clone_size: -; d_call: -; j_call: TRBJ2-3; v_call: TRBV28; cdr3_nt: TGTGCCAGCACTCCCACTAAGGGGTCTGGACAGACAACAGATACGCAGTATTTT; cdr3_aa: CASTPTKGSGQTTDTQYF
clone_size: -; d_call: TRBD2; j_call: TRBJ2-3; v_call: TRBV13; cdr3_nt: TGTGCCAGCACCCAAGCGGGGGGGCCGCAAGATACGCAGTATTTT; cdr3_aa: CASTQAGGPQDTQYF
clone_size: -; d_call: TRBD1; j_call: TRBJ1-2; v_call: TRBV30; cdr3_nt: TGTGCCTGGAGTGTATGGGACAGAGACTATGGCTACACCTTC; cdr3_aa: CAWSVWDRDYGYTF
clone_size: few; d_call: -; j_call: TRBJ1-1; v_call: TRBV4-2; cdr3_nt: TGTGCCAGCAGCCAAGTGAGGGCGAGGGAACTAGGAACTGAAGCTTTCTTT; cdr3_aa: CASSQVRARELGTEAFF
clone_size: -; d_call: -; j_call: TRBJ1-5; v_call: TRBV6-1; cdr3_nt: TGTGCCAGCAGTGAATTACCTCGGGGAACCGGGCAGCCCCAGCATTTT; cdr3_aa: CASSELPRGTGQPQHF
clone_size: once; d_call: -; j_call: TRBJ1-1; v_call: TRBV5-1; cdr3_nt: TGCGCCAGCAGAGGGAGCGGAGGTGGATCCACTGAAGCTTTCTTT; cdr3_aa: CASRGSGGGSTEAFF
clone_size: -; d_call: -; j_call: TRBJ2-7; v_call: TRBV7-2; cdr3_nt: TGTGCCAGCAGCTTAGTTGCTAGCGACTCCTACGAGCAGTACTTC; cdr3_aa: CASSLVASDSYEQYF
clone_size: -; d_call: TRBD1; j_call: TRBJ1-1; v_call: TRBV7-2; cdr3_nt: TGTGCCAGCAGCTCCGGGACAGGGGTTACTGAAGCTTTCTTT; cdr3_aa: CASSSGTGVTEAFF
clone_size: -; d_call: TRBD1; j_call: TRBJ1-2; v_call: TRBV6-5; cdr3_nt: TGTGCCAGCAGCCCGGGACAGATCTATGGCTACACCTTC; cdr3_aa: CASSPGQIYGYTF
clone_size: -; d_call: TRBD1; j_call: TRBJ1-2; v_call: TRBV10-3; cdr3_nt: TGTGCCATCAGTGAGGCTACAGGGGGCTATGGCTACACCTTC; cdr3_aa: CAISEATGGYGYTF
clone_size: -; d_call: TRBD2; j_call: TRBJ2-5; v_call: TRBV6-2/TRBV6-3; cdr3_nt: TGTGCCAGCAGTTACTCCCGAGTGGGCGGGGGGAGGACGTACTTC; cdr3_aa: CASSYSRVGGGRTYF
clone_size: -; d_call: TRBD2; j_call: TRBJ2-1; v_call: TRBV11-3; cdr3_nt: TGTGCCAGCAGCTTAGTAGCGGGGGGGCCGCTGTTCTTC; cdr3_aa: CASSLVAGGPLFF
clone_size: -; d_call: -; j_call: TRBJ1-2; v_call: TRBV10-3; cdr3_nt: TGTGCCATCAGATTATCAGGGGCCTGGGGCTACACCTTC; cdr3_aa: CAIRLSGAWGYTF
clone_size: -; d_call: -; j_call: TRBJ2-7; v_call: TRBV7-2; cdr3_nt: TGTGCCAGCAGCTTATACTCCGAGCAGTACTTC; cdr3_aa: CASSLYSEQYF
clone_size: -; d_call: -; j_call: TRBJ1-1; v_call: TRBV12-3/TRBV12-4; cdr3_nt: TGTGCCAGCAGTTTAGTAGAAAACACTGAAGCTTTCTTT; cdr3_aa: CASSLVENTEAFF
clone_size: -; d_call: -; j_call: TRBJ1-1; v_call: TRBV10-3; cdr3_nt: TGTGCCATCAGTGAAGGCAGGGAGGCCACTGAAGCTTTCTTT; cdr3_aa: CAISEGREATEAFF
clone_size: -; d_call: -; j_call: TRBJ1-1; v_call: TRBV6-5; cdr3_nt: TGTGCCAGCAGCGTCAAGGGAGACACTGAAGCTTTCTTT; cdr3_aa: CASSVKGDTEAFF
clone_size: -; d_call: -; j_call: TRBJ2-7; v_call: TRBV6-2/TRBV6-3; cdr3_nt: TGTGCCAGCAGTCTCCGGGACACGACCTACGAGCAGTACTTC; cdr3_aa: CASSLRDTTYEQYF
clone_size: -; d_call: -; j_call: TRBJ1-1; v_call: TRBV12-3/TRBV12-4; cdr3_nt: TGTGCCAGCAGGTCACTTCGCACTGAAGCTTTCTTT; cdr3_aa: CASRSLRTEAFF
clone_size: -; d_call: -; j_call: TRBJ1-2; v_call: TRBV6-5; cdr3_nt: TGTGCCAGCAGCATGGGGGGGGACTATGGCTACACCTTC; cdr3_aa: CASSMGGDYGYTF
clone_size: -; d_call: TRBD2; j_call: TRBJ2-2; v_call: TRBV13; cdr3_nt: TGTGCCAGCAGCTCAGGACTAGCGGGGTTCACCGGGGAGCTGTTTTTT; cdr3_aa: CASSSGLAGFTGELFF
clone_size: -; d_call: TRBD2; j_call: TRBJ2-1; v_call: TRBV2; cdr3_nt: TGTGCCAGCAAAAAAACCCGCGGGCTAGCGGGGTACAATGAGCAGTTCTTC; cdr3_aa: CASKKTRGLAGYNEQFF
clone_size: -; d_call: TRBD1; j_call: TRBJ1-5; v_call: TRBV27; cdr3_nt: TGTGCCAGCAGCCCGGGGACAGCTTTCAATCAGCCCCAGCATTTT; cdr3_aa: CASSPGTAFNQPQHF
clone_size: few; d_call: TRBD2; j_call: TRBJ2-7; v_call: TRBV19; cdr3_nt: TGTGCCAGTAAAGGGACTAGCCGCGACTACGAGCAGTACTTC; cdr3_aa: CASKGTSRDYEQYF
clone_size: -; d_call: TRBD1; j_call: TRBJ2-1; v_call: TRBV20-1; cdr3_nt: TGCAGTGCAGGGACAGGGGCGGATATCTTC; cdr3_aa: CSAGTGADIF
clone_size: -; d_call: TRBD1; j_call: TRBJ1-2; v_call: TRBV10-3; cdr3_nt: TGTGCCACACAGCCGGGACAGGGCTATGGCTACACCTTC; cdr3_aa: CATQPGQGYGYTF
clone_size: -; d_call: -; j_call: TRBJ1-6; v_call: TRBV18; cdr3_nt: TGTGCCAGCTCACCAGGTCGCGGAGGGAGGAGCTCACCCCTCCACTTT; cdr3_aa: CASSPGRGGRSSPLHF
clone_size: -; d_call: -; j_call: TRBJ2-3; v_call: TRBV9; cdr3_nt: TGTGCCAGCAGCGTTTGGGGGGGCCCAGATACGCAGTATTTT; cdr3_aa: CASSVWGGPDTQYF
clone_size: -; d_call: -; j_call: TRBJ1-3; v_call: TRBV5-6; cdr3_nt: TGTGCCAGCAGCTTGTCTCTCAGGGCTGGAAACACCATATATTTT; cdr3_aa: CASSLSLRAGNTIYF
clone_size: few; d_call: TRBD2; j_call: TRBJ2-5; v_call: TRBV7-2; cdr3_nt: TGTGCCAGCAGCTTAGCGTTTGCTAGCGGAGAGACCCAGTACTTC; cdr3_aa: CASSLAFASGETQYF
clone_size: -; d_call: -; j_call: TRBJ1-2; v_call: TRBV5-4; cdr3_nt: TGTGCCAGCAGCTTGTTGGGGGGGGCGGGCAGCTACACCTTC; cdr3_aa: CASSLLGGAGSYTF
clone_size: -; d_call: -; j_call: TRBJ2-7; v_call: TRBV27; cdr3_nt: TGTGCCAGCAGTTTATCCGCCCGGGGCGAGCAGTACTTC; cdr3_aa: CASSLSARGEQYF
clone_size: -; d_call: TRBD2; j_call: TRBJ2-7; v_call: TRBV6-2/TRBV6-3; cdr3_nt: TGTGCCAGCAGCCCTCTAGGAGGAGCGGGGGGCAGGTCCTACGAGCAGTACTTC; cdr3_aa: CASSPLGGAGGRSYEQYF
clone_size: -; d_call: -; j_call: TRBJ1-5; v_call: TRBV6-2/TRBV6-3; cdr3_nt: TGTGCCAGCAGCCCCCTCCCTATCGATTATAGCAATCAGCCCCAGCATTTT; cdr3_aa: CASSPLPIDYSNQPQHF
clone_size: few; d_call: -; j_call: TRBJ1-1; v_call: TRBV11-1; cdr3_nt: TGTGCCAGCAGCCTCCAACAGGGGAACACTGAAGCTTTCTTT; cdr3_aa: CASSLQQGNTEAFF
clone_size: -; d_call: TRBD1; j_call: TRBJ2-3; v_call: TRBV7-9; cdr3_nt: TGTGCCAGCAGCCGGCCCGGGACAGTTAGCACAGATACGCAGTATTTT; cdr3_aa: CASSRPGTVSTDTQYF
clone_size: -; d_call: TRBD1; j_call: TRBJ2-2; v_call: TRBV6-4; cdr3_nt: TGTGCCAGACCCGGACAGGGAAGGCACCGGGGAGCTGTTTTT; cdr3_aa: CARPGQGRHRGAVF
clone_size: -; d_call: -; j_call: TRBJ2-2; v_call: TRBV4-2; cdr3_nt: TGTGCCAGCAGTGAGAATCCGACCGGGGAGCTGTTTTTT; cdr3_aa: CASSENPTGELFF
clone_size: -; d_call: -; j_call: TRBJ2-3; v_call: TRBV10-2; cdr3_nt: TGCGCCAGCAGTGACCTCCTCCGGGGGGATACGCAGTATTTT; cdr3_aa: CASSDLLRGDTQYF
clone_size: -; d_call: -; j_call: TRBJ2-2; v_call: TRBV14; cdr3_nt: TGTGCCAGCACAGGCCGACCCCCCGGGGAGCTGTTTTTT; cdr3_aa: CASTGRPPGELFF
clone_size: -; d_call: -; j_call: TRBJ1-1; v_call: TRBV7-9; cdr3_nt: TGTGCCAGCAGCTTAGTCCGGCAGGAAGACACTGAAGCTTTCTTT; cdr3_aa: CASSLVRQEDTEAFF
clone_size: few; d_call: TRBD1; j_call: TRBJ2-7; v_call: TRBV28; cdr3_nt: TGTGCCAGCAGTCCGACCGGACAGGGAAAAACGCGGGAGCAGTACTTC; cdr3_aa: CASSPTGQGKTREQYF
clone_size: -; d_call: -; j_call: TRBJ1-2; v_call: TRBV28; cdr3_nt: TGTGCCAGCAGTTTCCCCGGGACTCTCTATGGCTACACCTTC; cdr3_aa: CASSFPGTLYGYTF
clone_size: -; d_call: -; j_call: TRBJ1-4; v_call: TRBV28; cdr3_nt: TGTGCCAGCAGAAGTGGGGGGGTCGAAAAACTGTTTTTT; cdr3_aa: CASRSGGVEKLFF
clone_size: -; d_call: TRBD1; j_call: TRBJ2-3; v_call: TRBV20-1; cdr3_nt: TGCAGTGCTAGTGACCCGGGACAGGGGCGCGATACGCAGTATTTT; cdr3_aa: CSASDPGQGRDTQYF
clone_size: -; d_call: -; j_call: TRBJ1-3; v_call: TRBV19; cdr3_nt: TGTGCCAGTAGTAAACAGGGTACAATCTCTGGAAACACCATATATTTT; cdr3_aa: CASSKQGTISGNTIYF
clone_size: -; d_call: -; j_call: TRBJ2-1; v_call: TRBV9; cdr3_nt: TGTGCCAGCAGCGAGACCGCCGGGTGGGGCGCCTACAATGAGCAGTTCTTC; cdr3_aa: CASSETAGWGAYNEQFF